This T cell receptor beta chain was sequenced for a study of cytomegalovirus exposure and HLA in healthy donors. PCR used 60 Vbeta primers and 13 Jbeta primers. Profiled with immunoSEQ multiplex PCR; TCRdb holds only in-frame clones, not every one. Seen here are 150,000 to 200,000 clones, 82% observed once, and the top ten hold about 1.6%. The sequenced material came from PBMCs. The sequence derives from a girl aged 10-17 years in good health and CMV-seropositive.

CDR3 protein: CASSPATGGEGIQYF. CDR3 coding DNA: TGTGCCAGCTCACCCGCGACAGGGGGCGAGGGCATTCAGTACTTC. The V gene is TRBV18, the J gene TRBJ2-4; the match to TRBD1 covers 10 bases. Germline-derived CDR1 and CDR2 are KGHSH and LQKENI. The CDR3 totals 15 residues. V lost 3 bases, J lost 9 bases, and 8 bases stayed unmatched.